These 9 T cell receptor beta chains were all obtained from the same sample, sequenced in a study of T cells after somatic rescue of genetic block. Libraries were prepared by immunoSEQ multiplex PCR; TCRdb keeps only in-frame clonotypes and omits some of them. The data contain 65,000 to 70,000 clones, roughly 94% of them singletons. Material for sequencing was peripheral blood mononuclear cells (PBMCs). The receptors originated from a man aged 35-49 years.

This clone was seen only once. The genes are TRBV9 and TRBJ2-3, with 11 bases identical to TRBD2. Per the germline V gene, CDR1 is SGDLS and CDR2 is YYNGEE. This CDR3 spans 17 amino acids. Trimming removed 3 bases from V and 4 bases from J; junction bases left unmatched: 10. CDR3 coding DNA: TGTGCCAGCAGCGGCCGGGCTAGCGGGAGGATGTCAGATACGCAGTATTTT. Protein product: CASSGRASGRMSDTQYF.

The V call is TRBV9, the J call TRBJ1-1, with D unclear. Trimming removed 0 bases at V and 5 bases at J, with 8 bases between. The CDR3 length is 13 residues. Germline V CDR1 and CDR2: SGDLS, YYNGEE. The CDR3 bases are TGTGCCAGCAGCGTAGATGGGCCAACTGAAGCTTTCTTT. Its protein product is CASSVDGPTEAFF.

CDR3 region: CASSQDAGQVLGELFF. CDR3 nucleotide sequence: TGCGCCAGCAGCCAAGATGCGGGACAGGTGTTGGGGGAGCTGTTTTTT. V and J are TRBV4-1 and TRBJ2-2; 8 bases fit TRBD1. This CDR3 has 16 amino acids. Trimming at V came to 0 bases and at J to 8 bases, leaving 8 bases not matched to a gene. Germline V lookup: CDR1 MGHRA, CDR2 YSYEKL.

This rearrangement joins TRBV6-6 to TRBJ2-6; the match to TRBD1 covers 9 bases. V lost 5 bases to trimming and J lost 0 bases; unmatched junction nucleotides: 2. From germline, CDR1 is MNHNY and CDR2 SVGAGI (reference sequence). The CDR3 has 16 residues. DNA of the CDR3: TGTGCCAGCAGTAGGGACAGGGCCTCTGGGGCCAACGTCCTGACTTTC. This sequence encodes CASSRDRASGANVLTF.

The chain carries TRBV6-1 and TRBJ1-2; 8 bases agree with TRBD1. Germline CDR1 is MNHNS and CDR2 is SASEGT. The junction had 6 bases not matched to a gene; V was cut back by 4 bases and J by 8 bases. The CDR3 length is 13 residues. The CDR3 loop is CASSVRGLWGYTF. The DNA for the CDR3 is TGTGCCAGCAGTGTCAGGGGGCTTTGGGGCTACACCTTC.

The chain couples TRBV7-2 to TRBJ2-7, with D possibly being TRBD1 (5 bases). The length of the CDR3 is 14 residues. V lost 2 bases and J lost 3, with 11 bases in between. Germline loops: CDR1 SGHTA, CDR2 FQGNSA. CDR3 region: CASSLRGQNYEQYF. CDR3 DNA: TGTGCCAGCAGCTTAAGGGGTCAGAACTACGAGCAGTACTTC.

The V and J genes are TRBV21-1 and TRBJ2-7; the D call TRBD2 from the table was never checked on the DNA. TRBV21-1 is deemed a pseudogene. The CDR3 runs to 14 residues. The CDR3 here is CASSRGGEGYEQYF. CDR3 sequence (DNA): TGTGCCAGCAGCCGGGGGGGCGAAGGCTACGAGCAGTACTTC.

CDR3 sequence reads: CASSDRGRETQYF. The CDR3 region has the DNA TGTGCCAGCAGCGACAGGGGGCGAGAGACCCAGTACTTC. The genes are TRBV6-5 and TRBJ2-5; the match to TRBD1 covers 10 bases. Per germline, CDR1 MNHEY and CDR2 SVGAGI. This CDR3 contains 13 residues. J was trimmed by 4 bases and V by 6 bases; bases with no gene match: 2.

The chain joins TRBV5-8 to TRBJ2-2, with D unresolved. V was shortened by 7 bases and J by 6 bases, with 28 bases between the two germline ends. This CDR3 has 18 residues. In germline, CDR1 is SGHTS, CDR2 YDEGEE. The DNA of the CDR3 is TGTGCCAGCTATAAAGTGGTGGCCAGCCTTAGCATGGCCGGGGAGCTGTTTTTT. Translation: CASYKVVASLSMAGELFF.